The 13 T cell receptor beta chains below were found in one sample sequenced in a study of early stage breast cancer tumors. Repertoires were generated with immunoSEQ multiplex PCR, while TCRdb's copy carries only in-frame clones and drops some. The data show more than 65,000 clones, 65% to 85% seen once. The sequenced material came from blood. Every receptor here comes from a person in their 40s with breast cancer.

This rearrangement joins TRBV10-3 to TRBJ1-1, with D uncertain. This CDR3 is 15 amino acids long. Germline V gene sequence: CDR1 ENHRY, CDR2 SYGVKD. V lost 10 bases, J lost 0 bases, and 18 bases lay in between. The CDR3 region has the DNA TGTGCCAGCATGTCTAGTATTGAGGTGAACACTGAAGCTTTCTTT. It translates to CASMSSIEVNTEAFF.

The chain has TRBV23-1 and TRBJ1-1; unclear D gene. TRBV23-1 is classed as an ORF, of uncertain function. The CDR3 has 14 amino acids. V dropped 7 bases and J dropped 4 bases, with 16 bases sitting between them. The CDR3 bases are TGCGCCAGCAATTTGAAGGAATGCGGCACTGAAGCTTTCTTT. Amino acid sequence: CASNLKECGTEAFF.

This chain links TRBV5-1 with TRBJ2-7; weak D call: TRBD2 (5 bases). The CDR3 length is 14 residues. Germline lookup yields CDR1 SGHRS and CDR2 YFSETQ. Trimming stripped 2 bases from V and 3 bases from J, with 12 bases between. The CDR3 is CASSLGQAGYEQYF. The CDR3 nucleotides are TGCGCCAGCAGCTTAGGTCAGGCGGGCTACGAGCAGTACTTC.

This clone turned up a few times. The chain recombines TRBV7-3 with TRBJ2-1, with unresolved D. The V gene lost 9 bases and the J gene lost 5 bases, with 14 bases spanning the gap. Per germline, CDR1 SGHTA and CDR2 FQGTGA. The CDR3 has 13 residues. The CDR3 bases are TGTGCCAGTGCGGCCTTAGAGCACAATGAGCAGTTCTTC. Translation: CASAALEHNEQFF.

This clone was picked up a small number of times. The chain links TRBV9 to TRBJ2-7, with 7 bases matching TRBD2. The CDR3 is 14 amino acids. Germline CDR1 and CDR2: SGDLS and YYNGEE. Trimming removed 2 bases from V and 2 bases from J; junction bases left unmatched: 4. The CDR3 protein is CASSVASGPYEQYF. CDR3 in DNA: TGTGCCAGCAGCGTGGCTAGCGGACCCTACGAGCAGTACTTC.

The chain combines TRBV30 with TRBJ1-2; D not resolved. From germline, CDR1 is GTSNPN and CDR2 SVGIG (reference sequence). V dropped 0 bases and J dropped 2 bases, with 7 bases sitting between them. The CDR3 covers 13 residues. CDR3 sequence: CAWSVKTNYGYTF. The CDR3 bases are TGTGCCTGGAGTGTAAAGACGAACTATGGCTACACCTTC. Full variable domain (remainder filled in from reference TRBV30 and TRBJ1-2): SQTIHQWPATLVQPVGSPLSLECTVEGTSNPNLYWYRQAAGRGLQLLFYSVGIGQISSEVPQNLSASRPQDRQFILSSKKLLLSDSGFYLCAWSVKTNYGYTFGSGTRLTVV.

The CDR3 DNA is TGTGCCAGCAGCTTGGAGGTTATGGCCGCCGGTGGCTACACCTTC. This translates into CASSLEVMAAGGYTF. This chain joins TRBV5-4 and TRBJ1-2; D gene ambiguous. The CDR3 extends over 15 amino acids. V lost 0 bases and J 7 bases, leaving 16 bases between the germline ends. Germline V gene data show CDR1 as SGHNT and CDR2 as YYREEE (reference sequence).

This chain joins TRBV7-9 and TRBJ1-2; perhaps TRBD1 as D (5 bases). Trimming stripped 1 base from V and 6 bases from J, with 12 bases between. The CDR3 consists of 14 residues. Germline assignment: CDR1 SEHNR and CDR2 FQNEAQ (reference sequence). The CDR3 region is CASSLDAPGNGYTF. Written as DNA, the CDR3 is TGTGCCAGCAGCTTAGACGCGCCAGGGAATGGCTACACCTTC.

This chain joins TRBV6-6 and TRBJ1-4; 8 bases match TRBD1. The CDR3 is made up of 12 amino acids. Trimming removed 6 bases from V and 11 bases from J; junction bases left unmatched: 5. Per the germline V gene, CDR1 is MNHNY and CDR2 is SVGAGI (reference sequence). Written as DNA, the CDR3 is TGTGCCAGCAGACCAGGGGGCGAGAAACTGTTTTTT. This gives the protein CASRPGGEKLFF.

This clone was seen a handful of times. This chain joins TRBV7-2 and TRBJ1-2; possibly TRBD1 for D (5 bases). Germline V gives CDR1 SGHTA, CDR2 FQGNSA. This CDR3 contains 11 residues. V was shortened by 11 bases and J by 4 bases, with 11 bases between the two germline ends. DNA for the CDR3: TGTGCCGGGACGGGGAGCTATGGCTACACCTTC. It encodes CAGTGSYGYTF.

V usage is TRBV25-1 and J usage is TRBJ1-2; no clear D gene. V was pared by 2 bases and J by 8 bases, with 15 bases between. The CDR3 sequence is 14 residues long. Germline CDR1 and CDR2: MGHDK and SYGVNS. CDR3 loop: CASSEEWESGGYTF. For the CDR3, the DNA is TGTGCCAGCAGTGAAGAGTGGGAAAGTGGAGGCTACACCTTC.

The sample holds one count of this clone. The rearrangement links TRBV6-5 to TRBJ1-2; TRBD1 is a possible D gene (6 bases). V was shortened by 3 bases and J by 8 bases, with 16 bases between the two germline ends. Germline values: CDR1 MNHEY, CDR2 SVGAGI. The CDR3 covers 14 residues. The DNA of the CDR3 is TGTGCCAGCAGTTATCGTCAGGGGAAGAGGGGCTACACCTTC. The encoded protein is CASSYRQGKRGYTF.

The chain combines TRBV7-9 with TRBJ2-5; D not resolved. Germline V CDR1 and CDR2: SEHNR, FQNEAQ (reference sequence). Trimming left V 5 bases short and J 2 bases short, with 12 bases between. The CDR3 sequence is 14 residues long. For the CDR3, the DNA is TGTGCCAGCAGCCCCCTGGCCCTACAAGAGACCCAGTACTTC. Translating gives CASSPLALQETQYF.